The 10 T cell receptor beta chains presented below share a single source sample, sequenced in a study of blood T cell repertoires in COVID-19. The assay was immunoSEQ multiplex PCR, and TCRdb's table has in-frame clones only and misses some. Of 250,000 to 350,000 clones detected, 70% to 85% appear once; the ten largest clones hold roughly 1.5%. Sequencing was done on a sample of peripheral blood. These receptors came from a human donor with COVID-19, enrolled during active disease. The donor label of this sample is uncertain.

This chain joins TRBV28 and TRBJ1-4, with 9 bases aligning to TRBD1. Germline CDR1 is MDHEN and CDR2 is SYDVKM. The V gene end was trimmed by 4 bases and the J gene end by 8 bases; junction bases not matched to a gene: 8. The CDR3 is 15 residues long. In DNA form, the CDR3 reads TGTGCCAGCAGTTCGAGCCAGGGACAGGGAGAAAAACTGTTTTTT. The encoded protein is CASSSSQGQGEKLFF.

This chain uses TRBV2 with TRBJ2-5; 12 bases match TRBD2. In germline, CDR1 is SNHLY, CDR2 FYNNEI. This CDR3 spans 16 amino acids. J was trimmed by 2 bases and V by 6 bases; bases with no gene match: 7. In nucleotides, the CDR3 is TGTGCCAGCAGGCCCCTAGCGGGAGGGACTCAAGAGACCCAGTACTTC. It codes for CASRPLAGGTQETQYF.

This clone appeared a few times. The chain uses TRBV27 and TRBJ2-1, with TRBD2 identical over 10 bases. The CDR3 length is 20 residues. The ends lost 0 bases at V and 6 bases at J; junction bases unmatched: 17. Germline V gene data show CDR1 as MNHEY and CDR2 as SMNVEV (reference sequence). The CDR3: CASSLSLVGALAGVGNEQFF. CDR3 nucleotides: TGTGCCAGCAGTTTATCGCTAGTTGGAGCGCTAGCGGGGGTCGGCAATGAGCAGTTCTTC.

J is TRBJ2-7 and V is TRBV9; TRBD2 matches at 9 bases. The CDR3 loop spans 17 amino acids. With V trimmed by 3 bases and J by 1 base, 11 bases remained unmatched. CDR1 is SGDLS and CDR2 is YYNGEE in the germline V gene. This CDR3 is CASSGPGGSGSSYEQYF. CDR3 coding DNA: TGTGCCAGCAGCGGACCTGGTGGTAGCGGGAGTTCCTACGAGCAGTACTTC.

This clone was counted once. This chain uses TRBV28 with TRBJ1-6; D unclear. CDR1 is MDHEN, CDR2 SYDVKM, per germline. The CDR3 is 14 amino acids. Trimming shortened V by 10 bases and J by 4 bases, and 14 bases separated the two germline ends. The DNA for the CDR3 is TGTGCCATCGTGGCGGGCCTTTATAATTCACCCCTCCACTTT. Its translation: CAIVAGLYNSPLHF.

The rearrangement links TRBV6-5 to TRBJ1-2; D unresolved. Per the germline V gene, CDR1 is MNHEY and CDR2 is SVGAGI. CDR3 length equals 13 residues. V lost 6 bases and J lost 6, with 14 bases in between. The CDR3 spells CASRPGRGHGYTF. The DNA for the CDR3 is TGTGCCAGCAGGCCCGGTCGGGGTCATGGCTACACCTTC.

This rearrangement joins TRBV10-2 to TRBJ2-3; 8 bases are a match to TRBD2. This CDR3 has 16 residues. V shed 2 bases and J 0 bases; nucleotides not matched to a gene: 4. Germline CDR1 is WSHSY and CDR2 is SAAADI. CDR3 nucleotide sequence: TGCGCCAGCAGTGAGAGGTCTAGCGGGAGCACAGATACGCAGTATTTT. It encodes CASSERSSGSTDTQYF.

This clone was found once. V gene TRBV7-9 combines with J gene TRBJ1-2, with TRBD1 matching over 8 bases. V lost 1 base and J lost 7; bases outside the gene matches: 5. Germline lookup yields CDR1 SEHNR and CDR2 FQNEAQ (reference sequence). The CDR3 runs to 14 residues. The CDR3: CASSLGTGRGGYTF. The CDR3 DNA sequence: TGTGCCAGCAGCTTAGGGACAGGGAGAGGTGGCTACACCTTC. The variable domain in full, with the rest retrieved from reference TRBV7-9 and TRBJ1-2, is DTGVSQNPRHKITKRGQNVTFRCDPISEHNRLYWYRQTLGQGPEFLTYFQNEAQLEKSRLLSDRFSAERPKGSFSTLEIQRTEQGDSAMYLCASSLGTGRGGYTFGSGTRLTVV.

CDR3 sequence: CASSGGGQGTDTQYF. CDR3 sequence (DNA): TGTGCCAGCAGCGGTGGGGGACAGGGGACAGATACGCAGTATTTT. The V gene is TRBV9, the J gene TRBJ2-3; 10 nucleotides line up with TRBD1. J lost 3 bases, V lost 3 bases, and 4 bases had no gene match. CDR3 length: 15 amino acids. The V gene's germline CDR1 is SGDLS and CDR2 YYNGEE.

V gene TRBV12-3 or TRBV12-4 combines with J gene TRBJ2-1, with TRBD1 as a possible D gene (5 bases). V dropped 5 bases and J dropped 5 bases, with 10 bases sitting between them. The CDR3 is 13 amino acids. This CDR3 reads CASSTTVHNEQFF. The CDR3 nucleotides read TGTGCCAGCAGTACGACAGTCCACAATGAGCAGTTCTTC.